A selection of T cell receptor beta chains follows, all from one sample in a study of cytomegalovirus exposure and HLA in healthy donors. Data came from immunoSEQ multiplex PCR; TCRdb stores just in-frame clones and leaves some out. The sample has 120,000 to 150,000 clones; roughly 75% are singletons. Sequences were obtained from PBMCs. Receptors originate from a man aged 40-50 years in good health and CMV-seropositive. Both conserved end residues are part of each CDR3. The D gene is left open where the match is weak. Clone size is shown for a subset of rows, as once, few, many or a class of expanded clone.

>TRBD1|few|TRBV19|TRBJ2-5
TGTGCCAGTAGTAGGGGACAGAGCCCCCAGGAGACCCAGTACTTC
CASSRGQSPQETQYF
>TRBD1|.|TRBV29-1|TRBJ1-1
TGCAGCGGGGGGACAGGGACGACTGAAGCTTTCTTT
CSGGTGTTEAFF
>TRBD2|.|TRBV28|TRBJ2-4
TGTGCCAGCAGTTTCCGCCGGACTAGCGGGGTCCCCCTCAAAAACATTCAGTACTTC
CASSFRRTSGVPLKNIQYF
>TRBD2|.|TRBV5-6|TRBJ2-3
TGTGCCAGCAGCTTACGGGGGGCAGATACGCAGTATTTT
CASSLRGADTQYF
>TRBD2|few|TRBV2|TRBJ2-3
TGTGCCAGCCGGCGGACTAGCGGGGGAGCAGATACGCAGTATTTT
CASRRTSGGADTQYF
>.|.|TRBV7-9|TRBJ2-2
TGTGCCAGCAGCGCCGCCAGGGAACCGAACACCGGGGAGCTGTTTTTT
CASSAAREPNTGELFF
>TRBD1|.|TRBV5-6|TRBJ1-3
TGTGCCAGCAGCTCCGGACAGGGGGCGAATGATGGAAACACCATATATTTT
CASSSGQGANDGNTIYF
>.|few|TRBV13|TRBJ2-7
TGTGCCAGCAGCTTAGCAGGGGTACAGTCCTACGAGCAGTACTTC
CASSLAGVQSYEQYF
>.|.|TRBV5-6|TRBJ1-1
TGTGCCAGCAGCTTGGTACACGAGCGGAACACTGAAGCTTTCTTT
CASSLVHERNTEAFF
>.|.|TRBV15|TRBJ2-5
TGTGCCACCAGCAGATCCGGACTACGGCAAGAGACCCAGTACTTC
CATSRSGLRQETQYF
>TRBD1|.|TRBV6-4|TRBJ1-5
TGTGCCAGCAGTGACTCGAGGACAGGGATGTCCAATCAGCCCCAGCATTTT
CASSDSRTGMSNQPQHF
>TRBD1|.|TRBV11-3|TRBJ2-7
TGTGCCAGCAGCACACACAGGGGCCAACATTCCTACGAGCAGTACTTC
CASSTHRGQHSYEQYF
>.|.|TRBV29-1|TRBJ1-2
TGCAGCGTTGTCATCACGGGGGGAGTCGGCTATGGCTACACCTTC
CSVVITGGVGYGYTF
>TRBD1|.|TRBV19|TRBJ2-7
TGTGCCAGTAGCCCGGGGACAGGGGGACTCGGCGAGCAGTACTTC
CASSPGTGGLGEQYF
>.|.|TRBV4-1|TRBJ2-3
TGCGCCAGCAGCCAAGGAAGGACCTTGGGACTCACAGATACGCAGTATTTT
CASSQGRTLGLTDTQYF
>TRBD2|.|TRBV4-3|TRBJ2-1
TGCGCCAGCAGCCCCGTCCTAGCGGCCCGGGTAGAGTTCTTC
CASSPVLAARVEFF
>.|.|TRBV28|TRBJ2-2
TGTGCCAGCAGTTTTCCCCCGTTGGCCCCGTTTGACGGGGAGCTGTTTTTT
CASSFPPLAPFDGELFF
>TRBD1|.|TRBV5-4|TRBJ2-5
TGTGCCAGCAGCTCTCCGGGACAGGGGAAGCAGACCCAGTACTTC
CASSSPGQGKQTQYF
>TRBD1|.|TRBV29-1|TRBJ1-2
TGCAGCGTCGGAGGGCAGGGGGCAGGTGGCTACACCTTC
CSVGGQGAGGYTF
>TRBD1|.|TRBV5-8|TRBJ1-1
TGTGCCAGCAGCTACGGGAAGAACAGGGGGAACACTGAAGCTTTCTTT
CASSYGKNRGNTEAFF
>.|.|TRBV4-1|TRBJ2-1
TGCGCCAGCAGCCGGAGGACGGGCGGAACCTACAATGAGCAGTTCTTC
CASSRRTGGTYNEQFF
>.|once|TRBV28|TRBJ1-1
TGTGCCAGCAGTTTTTTAGTTGGCGGGGGTGACACTGAAGCTTTCTTT
CASSFLVGGGDTEAFF
>TRBD1|few|TRBV11-2|TRBJ2-2
TGTGCCAGCAGACACGACAGGGGGCGCACCGGGGAGCTGTTTTTT
CASRHDRGRTGELFF
>.|.|TRBV9|TRBJ1-1
TGTGCCAGCAGCGTAGCGGAGGGGAACACTGAAGCTTTCTTT
CASSVAEGNTEAFF
>TRBD1|.|TRBV4-3|TRBJ1-6
TGCGCCAGCAGCCAAGATCTTACAGGGGCCTATTATTCACCCCTCCACTTT
CASSQDLTGAYYSPLHF
>.|once|TRBV5-8|TRBJ2-7
TGTGCCAGCAGCTTGATTACAGCCCCATCCTTACTTTACGAGCAGTACTTC
CASSLITAPSLLYEQYF
>.|few|TRBV13|TRBJ1-1
TGTGCCAGCAGCTTAGGAGGGACACCAAACACTGAAGCTTTCTTT
CASSLGGTPNTEAFF
>TRBD1|.|TRBV28|TRBJ2-7
TGTGCCAGCAGTCTATCCGGGACAGGGGCCCGCTGGAACGAGCAGTACTTC
CASSLSGTGARWNEQYF
>.|few|TRBV28|TRBJ1-2
TGTGCCAGCAATCTCCGGGGCAGGGGCTCGCGGTATGGCTACACCTTC
CASNLRGRGSRYGYTF
>.|.|TRBV27|TRBJ2-3
TGTGCCAGCAGTTTCTGGACAGACACAGATACGCAGTATTTT
CASSFWTDTDTQYF
>TRBD2|.|TRBV29-1|TRBJ2-7
TGCAGCGTTGAGCAACCGGGACTAGCGGGAGAGCGCTCCTACGAGCAGTACTTC
CSVEQPGLAGERSYEQYF